This is a list of T cell receptor beta chains from one sample in a study of T cell responses to AZD1222 COVID-19 vaccine. The assay was immunoSEQ multiplex PCR, and TCRdb's table has in-frame clones only and misses some. Altogether about 90,000 clones are present, almost 90% being singletons, with the ten largest covering about 9.3%. The source material was peripheral blood, sampled on day 0 of MenACWY control vaccination. Every receptor here comes from an adult in good health. The CDR3 runs from the conserved cysteine through the conserved F or W. The order of the fields is D gene, V gene, J gene, clone size, CDR3 protein, CDR3 DNA. A D gene is named only where the DNA matches it firmly. Expanded clones are given a class, and other clones once, few, many or no size at all.

D: TRBD2; V: TRBV27; J: TRBJ2-1; size: -; CDR3: CASSPNPAGTSYNEQFF; DNA: TGTGCCAGCAGTCCCAATCCAGCGGGGACCTCCTACAATGAGCAGTTCTTC
D: -; V: TRBV15; J: TRBJ2-1; size: -; CDR3: CATSRAGGEAYNEQFF; DNA: TGTGCCACCAGCAGAGCGGGCGGGGAGGCCTACAATGAGCAGTTCTTC
D: TRBD1; V: TRBV7-3; J: TRBJ2-2; size: -; CDR3: CASSLTGGRNTGELFF; DNA: TGTGCCAGCAGCCTAACAGGGGGTCGAAACACCGGGGAGCTGTTTTTT
D: -; V: TRBV19; J: TRBJ1-5; size: -; CDR3: CASSIEAASRNQPQHF; DNA: TGTGCCAGTAGTATAGAAGCAGCCTCCAGGAATCAGCCCCAGCATTTT
D: -; V: TRBV14; J: TRBJ1-1; size: -; CDR3: CASSQSLRGSTEAFF; DNA: TGTGCCAGCAGCCAATCCCTGCGAGGGTCCACTGAAGCTTTCTTT
D: -; V: TRBV6-1; J: TRBJ2-7; size: -; CDR3: CASSSVLGGPGEQYF; DNA: TGTGCCAGCAGTTCGGTTCTAGGGGGGCCTGGCGAGCAGTACTTC
D: -; V: TRBV28; J: TRBJ1-2; size: -; CDR3: CASRVGNYGYTF; DNA: TGTGCCAGCAGGGTGGGTAACTATGGCTACACCTTC
D: -; V: TRBV7-2; J: TRBJ2-3; size: -; CDR3: CASSLGRTQYF; DNA: TGTGCCAGCAGCTTAGGCCGGACTCAGTATTTT
D: -; V: TRBV19; J: TRBJ2-6; size: -; CDR3: CASSRVWGSGANVLTF; DNA: TGTGCCAGTAGCAGAGTCTGGGGCTCTGGGGCCAACGTCCTGACTTTC
D: -; V: TRBV7-2; J: TRBJ1-3; size: -; CDR3: CASSLRRTDSGNTIYF; DNA: TGTGCCAGCAGCTTACGTAGGACAGACTCTGGAAACACCATATATTTT
D: -; V: TRBV5-1; J: TRBJ1-1; size: once; CDR3: CASRSQLNTEAFF; DNA: TGCGCCAGCAGGTCCCAGCTGAACACTGAAGCTTTCTTT
D: TRBD1; V: TRBV15; J: TRBJ2-5; size: -; CDR3: CATSRDQGTATRGTQYF; DNA: TGTGCCACCAGCAGAGATCAGGGGACAGCGACCCGCGGGACCCAGTACTTC
D: TRBD1; V: TRBV6-6; J: TRBJ1-2; size: -; CDR3: CASSPTGTGGGWGGYTF; DNA: TGTGCCAGCAGTCCGACCGGGACAGGGGGCGGATGGGGTGGCTACACCTTC
D: TRBD1; V: TRBV25-1; J: TRBJ1-2; size: -; CDR3: CASSEPGTGFYGYTF; DNA: TGTGCCAGCAGTGAACCCGGGACAGGGTTCTATGGCTACACCTTC
D: -; V: TRBV14; J: TRBJ1-3; size: -; CDR3: CASSQDSPGTASGNTIYF; DNA: TGTGCCAGCAGCCAAGATTCCCCGGGAACGGCCTCTGGAAACACCATATATTTT
D: -; V: TRBV27; J: TRBJ2-2; size: -; CDR3: CASSLSSGRGYTGELFF; DNA: TGTGCCAGCAGTTTATCTTCGGGGCGCGGGTACACCGGGGAGCTGTTTTTT
D: -; V: TRBV4-3; J: TRBJ1-5; size: -; CDR3: CASSQWTDQPQHF; DNA: TGCGCCAGCAGCCAGTGGACAGATCAGCCCCAGCATTTT
D: TRBD1; V: TRBV9; J: TRBJ1-2; size: -; CDR3: CASSVSGVLTGDWFDGYTF; DNA: TGTGCCAGCAGCGTCTCCGGAGTCCTTACAGGGGATTGGTTTGATGGCTACACCTTC
D: -; V: TRBV30; J: TRBJ2-1; size: few; CDR3: CASSGGHQFF; DNA: TGTGCCTCGTCGGGGGGCCACCAGTTCTTC
D: -; V: TRBV4-3; J: TRBJ2-3; size: -; CDR3: CASSQMSGVSTDTQYF; DNA: TGCGCCAGCAGCCAGATGTCCGGGGTTAGCACAGATACGCAGTATTTT
D: TRBD2; V: TRBV11-1; J: TRBJ2-1; size: -; CDR3: CASRNVLAGGYNEQFF; DNA: TGTGCCAGCAGGAATGTACTAGCGGGGGGTTACAATGAGCAGTTCTTC
D: -; V: TRBV7-9; J: TRBJ2-1; size: -; CDR3: CATPESSYNEQFF; DNA: TGTGCCACCCCAGAGAGCTCCTACAATGAGCAGTTCTTC
D: -; V: TRBV7-9; J: TRBJ1-2; size: -; CDR3: CASSLSGVGGYTF; DNA: TGTGCCAGCAGCTTATCAGGGGTCGGTGGCTACACCTTC
D: -; V: TRBV7-2; J: TRBJ1-3; size: -; CDR3: CASSQTGTGNTIYF; DNA: TGTGCCAGCAGCCAAACAGGGACTGGAAACACCATATATTTT
D: -; V: TRBV4-1; J: TRBJ2-3; size: few; CDR3: CASSQEIPVGPSTDTQYF; DNA: TGCGCCAGCAGCCAGGAGATACCGGTCGGGCCCAGCACAGATACGCAGTATTTT
D: -; V: TRBV18; J: TRBJ2-7; size: once; CDR3: CASSPRRGGDSEQYF; DNA: TGTGCCAGCTCACCACGTCGAGGAGGAGACTCCGAGCAGTACTTC
D: -; V: TRBV19; J: TRBJ2-3; size: -; CDR3: CASGRDVDTQYF; DNA: TGTGCCAGTGGCAGGGATGTGGATACGCAGTATTTT
D: TRBD1; V: TRBV5-6; J: TRBJ2-5; size: -; CDR3: CASSWKTGGMETQYF; DNA: TGTGCCAGCAGCTGGAAGACAGGGGGCATGGAGACCCAGTACTTC
D: -; V: TRBV18; J: TRBJ1-6; size: -; CDR3: CASSPTETNSPLHF; DNA: TGTGCCAGCTCACCCACGGAAACTAATTCACCCCTCCACTTT
D: TRBD1; V: TRBV27; J: TRBJ1-5; size: -; CDR3: CASSPTGGVFGGQPQHF; DNA: TGTGCCAGCAGTCCGACAGGGGGCGTTTTTGGTGGTCAGCCCCAGCATTTT
D: TRBD1; V: TRBV5-1; J: TRBJ1-2; size: -; CDR3: CASSSEGARGYTF; DNA: TGCGCCAGCAGCTCGGAGGGGGCGCGTGGCTACACCTTC
D: -; V: TRBV11-3; J: TRBJ2-7; size: -; CDR3: CASSLGADREQYF; DNA: TGTGCCAGCAGCTTAGGGGCAGACCGCGAGCAGTACTTC
D: TRBD1; V: TRBV28; J: TRBJ1-6; size: few; CDR3: CASSSPATGGRNSPLHF; DNA: TGTGCCAGCAGTTCGCCAGCCACAGGGGGGAGGAATTCACCCCTCCACTTT
D: -; V: TRBV3-1/TRBV3-2; J: TRBJ1-2; size: -; CDR3: CASSHRSTALGYGYTF; DNA: TGTGCCAGCAGCCATCGCTCGACAGCTCTTGGCTATGGCTACACCTTC
D: -; V: TRBV3-1/TRBV3-2; J: TRBJ1-1; size: -; CDR3: CASSQGGGEAFF; DNA: TGTGCCAGCAGCCAAGGGGGGGGTGAAGCTTTCTTT
D: -; V: TRBV6-5; J: TRBJ1-2; size: -; CDR3: CASSYSSPKLYGYTF; DNA: TGTGCCAGCAGTTACTCGAGTCCGAAACTCTATGGCTACACCTTC
D: -; V: TRBV5-1; J: TRBJ2-1; size: -; CDR3: CASSLASGYSYNEQFF; DNA: TGCGCCAGCAGCTTGGCCTCGGGGTACTCCTACAATGAGCAGTTCTTC
D: -; V: TRBV15; J: TRBJ2-5; size: -; CDR3: CATSRDLGQETQYF; DNA: TGTGCCACCAGCAGAGATCTAGGGCAAGAGACCCAGTACTTC
D: TRBD1; V: TRBV30; J: TRBJ1-2; size: -; CDR3: CALGQGGYGYTF; DNA: TGTGCCTTAGGACAGGGAGGCTATGGCTACACCTTC
D: -; V: TRBV4-3; J: TRBJ1-4; size: -; CDR3: CASSQPGGGNEKLFF; DNA: TGCGCCAGCAGCCAACCCGGCGGGGGGAATGAAAAACTGTTTTTT
D: TRBD2; V: TRBV25-1; J: TRBJ2-7; size: -; CDR3: CASSGTSPKSYEQYF; DNA: TGTGCCAGCAGTGGGACTAGCCCCAAAAGTTACGAGCAGTACTTC
D: -; V: TRBV6-1; J: TRBJ1-5; size: -; CDR3: CASCGDQPQHF; DNA: TGTGCCTCATGTGGAGATCAGCCCCAGCATTTT
D: -; V: TRBV30; J: TRBJ1-2; size: -; CDR3: CAWSKGSGYTF; DNA: TGTGCCTGGAGTAAGGGGTCTGGCTACACCTTC
D: -; V: TRBV10-2; J: TRBJ1-1; size: -; CDR3: CASRAQEKGAFF; DNA: TGCGCCAGTAGGGCCCAGGAAAAGGGGGCTTTCTTT